A single TCR beta chain is shown here with its context. Antigen specificity is unknown. The CDR3 spans 16 residues. With V trimmed by 4 bases and J by 4 bases, 5 bases remained unmatched. Germline V lookup: CDR1 SGHVS, CDR2 FNYEAQ. 13 Jbeta primers and 60 Vbeta primers were used for the PCR. Using immunoSEQ multiplex PCR, the repertoire was profiled, and TCRdb retains in-frame clones only, with some absent. The repertoire holds roughly 63,000 clones, with approximately 71% as singletons. This sample was taken from a study of cytomegalovirus exposure and HLA in healthy donors. Study-level findings and limits: Among immune exposure information, only CMV serostatus was available. The authors listed over 150 TCR beta chains as cytomegalovirus-associated. A missense variant in DCLRE1C was later tied to TCR beta V- and J-gene trimming.

This receptor was identified in a man aged 50 to 59 in good health and CMV-seropositive. Specimen: PBMCs. The V gene is TRBV7-6, the J gene TRBJ2-2; 11 bases match TRBD1. The CDR3 is CASSSGQGAVTGELFF. The CDR3 DNA sequence: TGTGCCAGCAGCTCTGGACAGGGGGCCGTCACCGGGGAGCTGTTTTTT. The whole variable domain, filled in from reference TRBV7-6 and TRBJ2-2, reads GAGVSQSPRYKVTKRGQDVALRCDPISGHVSLYWYRQALGQGPEFLTYFNYEAQQDKSGLPNDRFSAERPEGSISTLTIQRTEQRDSAMYRCASSSGQGAVTGELFFGEGSRLTVL.